Following are 17 T cell receptor beta chains from one sample sequenced in a study of T cells in Graves' hyperthyroidism and ophthalmopathy. Template material for amplifying TCR beta CDR3 regions consisted of RNA transcripts. Carried out on the TCR CDR3, a first-round RT-PCR used the HTBI primer set. TCRdb reprocessed the multiplex PCR reads via MiXCR and lists one record per CDR3 protein. The sample lists approximately 210,000 distinct CDR3 sequences, roughly 15% occurring once. Sequences were obtained from blood. The receptors here all came from a man aged 50-60 years with Graves' hyperthyroidism.

There are many counts of this clonotype. The chain couples TRBV3-1 to TRBJ2-5; D remains unclear. Deletions cut 2 bases from V and 5 bases from J, with 9 bases between. The CDR3 is 13 residues long. The germline V gene has CDR1 LGHDT and CDR2 YNNKEL (reference sequence). Written as DNA, the CDR3 is TGTGCCAGCAGCCAACCGACGGCTGAGACCCAGTACTTC. This codes for CASSQPTAETQYF.

V is TRBV29-1 and J is TRBJ1-5; 7 bases match TRBD1. CDR1 is SQVTM, CDR2 ANQGSEA, per germline. The V and J ends lost 6 bases and 6 bases, in that order; junction bases with no gene match: 8. CDR3 length: 13 amino acids. CDR3 sequence reads: CSVETGMGQPQHF. The DNA of the CDR3 is TGCAGCGTCGAGACAGGGATGGGTCAGCCCCAGCATTTT.

A remark on this clonotype: It may be a read error: a sequence one base away is much more abundant. The V call is TRBV7-2, the J call TRBJ2-3, with 7 bases matching TRBD2. The CDR3 length is 16 residues. From germline, CDR1 is SGHTA and CDR2 FQGNSA. CDR3 sequence reads: CASGILAGSSTDAQYF. CDR3 DNA: TGTGCCAGCGGTATTTTAGCGGGCTCGTCCACAGATGCGCAGTATTTT.

Many counts were recorded for this clonotype. The chain combines TRBV20-1 with TRBJ2-2; D uncertain. Germline values: CDR1 DFQATT, CDR2 SNEGSKA (reference sequence). This CDR3 contains 15 residues. Deletions cut 3 bases from V and 0 bases from J, with 11 bases between. The CDR3 here is CSASTNRANTGELFF. CDR3 bases: TGCAGTGCTAGTACAAACCGGGCGAACACCGGGGAGCTGTTTTTT.

This clonotype was detected ten times or more. The rearrangement uses TRBV2 and TRBJ1-2; TRBD1 matches 7 bases. This CDR3 has 14 amino acids. Unmatched junction bases numbered 7, after V lost 1 base and J lost 8 bases. Germline V gives CDR1 SNHLY, CDR2 FYNNEI. The CDR3 loop is CASSEDRGVSGYTF. DNA for the CDR3: TGTGCCAGCAGTGAAGACAGGGGAGTTTCGGGCTACACCTTC.

This clonotype was detected ten times or more. The CDR3 DNA reads TGTGCCAGCAGCTTACGACGGGTAGACACCGGGGAGCTGTTTTTT. As protein: CASSLRRVDTGELFF. The V and J genes are TRBV7-8 and TRBJ2-2; D gene unclear. Trimming took off 2 bases at V and 3 bases at J, with 10 bases between the two ends. The CDR3 spans 15 residues. The germline V gene encodes CDR1 SGHVS and CDR2 FQNEAQ.

V and J are TRBV7-3 and TRBJ2-1; D call uncertain. This CDR3 has 14 amino acids. V gave up 4 bases and J gave up 5 bases, with 12 bases separating them. Germline V gene data show CDR1 as SGHTA and CDR2 as FQGTGA. CDR3 coding DNA: TGTGCCAGCAGCTCGACCTCCGAAGACAATGAGCAGTTCTTC. Translation gives CASSSTSEDNEQFF.

This clonotype was counted many times. CDR3 DNA: TGTGCCAGCTCACCCTCGGACAGAGACTATGGCTACACCTTC. Its protein product is CASSPSDRDYGYTF. The chain recombines TRBV18 with TRBJ1-2, with D maybe TRBD1 (6 bases). Germline CDR1 KGHSH, CDR2 LQKENI. Between the trimmed V and J ends, which lost 3 bases and 3 bases, there was a span of 11 bases. The CDR3 has 14 amino acids.

This clonotype came up a few times. This sequence joins TRBV10-2 and TRBJ2-7; 9 bases map to TRBD1. The germline V gene has CDR1 WSHSY and CDR2 SAAADI. V was clipped by 0 bases and J by 3 bases; unmatched bases: 3. This CDR3 comprises 15 residues. DNA of the CDR3: TGCGCCAGCAGTGAGTCATGGACAGGGGTCTACGAGCAGTACTTC. This sequence encodes CASSESWTGVYEQYF.

This clonotype appeared many times. The gene calls are TRBV5-4 and TRBJ1-2; D call uncertain. Trimming shortened V by 0 bases and J by 7 bases, and 16 bases separated the two germline ends. This CDR3 region has 15 residues. The germline CDR1 and CDR2 sequences are SGHNT and YYREEE (reference sequence). CDR3 nucleotides: TGTGCCAGCAGCTTGGCCGACTTGCCCTGGGGTGGCTACACCTTC. Amino acid sequence: CASSLADLPWGGYTF. Combining the CDR3 with reference TRBV5-4 and TRBJ1-2 gives the whole variable domain ETGVTQSPTHLIKTRGQQVTLRCSSQSGHNTVSWYQQALGQGPQFIFQYYREEENGRGNFPPRFSGLQFPNYSSELNVNALELDDSALYLCASSLADLPWGGYTFGSGTRLTVV.

This chain uses TRBV4-1 with TRBJ2-7; D perhaps matches TRBD1 (6 bases). In germline, CDR1 is MGHRA, CDR2 YSYEKL. The CDR3 is 13 amino acids. V was cut by 1 base and J by 5 bases, with 9 bases left in between. The CDR3 here is CASSQVGGHEQYF. CDR3 bases: TGCGCCAGCAGCCAAGTTGGGGGCCACGAGCAGTACTTC.

This clonotype was recorded a few times. The chain couples TRBV11-2 to TRBJ1-2, with D unclear. Looked up from germline, CDR1 is SGHAT and CDR2 is FQNNGV. V was shortened by 7 bases and J by 3 bases, with 15 bases between the two germline ends. The CDR3 covers 14 residues. CDR3 amino acids: CASTEEGKYYGYTF. CDR3 in DNA: TGTGCCAGCACCGAGGAGGGTAAATACTATGGCTACACCTTC.

V usage is TRBV11-1 and J usage is TRBJ2-3; 9 bases align to TRBD2. This CDR3 spans 19 amino acids. Trimming took 1 base from V and 3 from J; bases not matched to a gene: 14. CDR1 is SGHAT and CDR2 is FQDESV in the germline V gene (reference sequence). The CDR3 coding sequence is TGTGCCAGCAGCTTAGATTGGCGGGGGGGCTTTCGTTCGACAGATACGCAGTATTTT. Protein sequence: CASSLDWRGGFRSTDTQYF.

This clonotype turned up a few times. Here the CDR3 reads CASSLGPGQETQYF. DNA for the CDR3: TGTGCCAGCAGCTTGGGGCCAGGGCAAGAGACCCAGTACTTC. This chain links TRBV5-5 with TRBJ2-5, with a possible D match to TRBD1 (5 bases). V was pared by 0 bases and J by 2 bases, with 8 bases between. The CDR3 sequence is 14 residues long. Per germline, CDR1 SGHKS and CDR2 YYEKEE (reference sequence).

In its sample, this clonotype was seen a few times. The chain joins TRBV6-1 to TRBJ1-2; D call uncertain. The CDR3 is 13 residues long. Germline CDR1 reads MNHNS; CDR2 reads SASEGT. The V end lost 6 bases, the J end lost 4 bases, and 12 bases lay between the germline ends. CDR3 residues: CASSPDKLYGYTF. CDR3 coding DNA: TGTGCCAGCAGCCCCGACAAACTCTATGGCTACACCTTC.

There are a few counts of this clonotype. The CDR3 is CSVEFRDRPSTDTQYF. For the CDR3, the DNA is TGCAGCGTTGAATTCCGGGACAGGCCTAGCACAGATACGCAGTATTTT. This chain links TRBV29-1 with TRBJ2-3; the match to TRBD1 covers 8 bases. The V gene end was trimmed by 2 bases and the J gene end by 0 bases; junction bases not matched to a gene: 7. Per the germline V gene, CDR1 is SQVTM and CDR2 is ANQGSEA. This CDR3 has 16 amino acids.

This clonotype was detected a few times. The chain uses TRBV2 and TRBJ2-7; 7 bases match TRBD1. The V gene end was trimmed by 4 bases and the J gene end by 3 bases; junction bases not matched to a gene: 3. The CDR3 is made up of 13 amino acids. CDR1 is SNHLY, CDR2 FYNNEI, per germline. Written as DNA, the CDR3 is TGTGCCAGCAGTGGCCAGGGGGTCTACGAGCAGTACTTC. As protein: CASSGQGVYEQYF.